A selection of T cell receptor beta chains follows, all from one sample in a study of T cell changes during pregnancy in multiple sclerosis. Profiling relied on immunoSEQ multiplex PCR, and the TCRdb table lists in-frame clones only, not all of them. The top ten hold 3.5% of the sample, which has 70,000 to 90,000 clones, 91% seen once. The specimen comprised PBMCs, sampled in the first trimester of pregnancy. All receptors derive from a female donor in good health, serving as a control in a pregnancy study. Some clones in this sample may be carry-over from other donors' samples. Both conserved end residues are part of each CDR3. D genes are given only for firm matches. Rows may omit the clone size; those that give it use once, few, many or a size class.

NA,TRBJ2-3,NA,TRBV28,CASSFSGRGDTQYF,TGTGCCAGCAGTTTTTCCGGGAGAGGGGATACGCAGTATTTT
NA,TRBJ2-3,TRBD2,TRBV7-9,CASSPKYGLAEDTQYF,TGTGCCAGCAGCCCTAAGTATGGACTAGCGGAGGATACGCAGTATTTT
NA,TRBJ1-1,NA,TRBV10-2,CASSETGTNTEAFF,TGCGCCAGCAGTGAGACAGGGACGAACACTGAAGCTTTCTTT
NA,TRBJ1-1,NA,TRBV5-1,CASSLRVMNTEAFF,TGCGCCAGCAGCCTGAGGGTTATGAACACTGAAGCTTTCTTT
NA,TRBJ1-6,NA,TRBV28,CASSSGAVNSPLHF,TGTGCCAGCAGTTCGGGAGCGGTAAATTCACCCCTCCACTTT
NA,TRBJ2-5,NA,TRBV7-2,CASSAGTGETQYF,TGTGCCAGCAGCGCCGGGACTGGGGAGACCCAGTACTTC
NA,TRBJ1-2,NA,TRBV9,CASSVEGSGYTF,TGTGCCAGCAGCGTGGAGGGATCTGGCTACACCTTC
NA,TRBJ1-5,TRBD1,TRBV15,CATSGGTGNNQPQHF,TGTGCCACCAGTGGAGGGACAGGCAACAATCAGCCCCAGCATTTT
NA,TRBJ2-7,TRBD2,TRBV19,CASSITGGLSYEQYF,TGTGCCAGTAGTATAACGGGAGGTCTGTCCTACGAGCAGTACTTC
once,TRBJ2-1,TRBD2,TRBV19,CASSMISGSYNEQFF,TGTGCCAGTAGTATGATTAGCGGGAGTTACAATGAGCAGTTCTTC
NA,TRBJ1-4,NA,TRBV9,CASSVSTGGYRAEKLFF,TGTGCCAGCAGCGTATCAACGGGGGGGTATAGAGCGGAAAAACTGTTTTTT
NA,TRBJ1-2,NA,TRBV5-4,CASSPHTTSYGYTF,TGTGCCAGCAGCCCGCACACGACATCCTATGGCTACACCTTC
once,TRBJ2-7,TRBD2,TRBV7-6,CASSRTGLHEQYF,TGTGCCAGCAGCAGAACGGGACTACATGAGCAGTACTTC
once,TRBJ1-2,TRBD1,TRBV7-9,CASSVGQVVYGYTF,TGTGCCAGCAGCGTGGGACAGGTTGTCTATGGCTACACCTTC
NA,TRBJ2-1,TRBD2,TRBV19,CASSDERGGTPVF,TGTGCCAGTAGTGATGAGCGGGGGGGTACTCCAGTCTTC
NA,TRBJ2-7,NA,TRBV11-2,CASSFGGGPPYYEQYF,TGTGCCAGCAGCTTCGGAGGGGGCCCCCCGTACTACGAGCAGTACTTC
few,TRBJ1-1,TRBD1,TRBV29-1,CSVGTGLLNTEAFF,TGCAGCGTAGGGACAGGGCTGTTAAACACTGAAGCTTTCTTT
NA,TRBJ2-7,TRBD1,TRBV28,CASTRTGPYEQYF,TGTGCCAGCACCCGGACAGGGCCTTACGAGCAGTACTTC
NA,TRBJ1-5,NA,TRBV28,CASSQGPGGQPQHF,TGTGCCAGCAGCCAAGGGCCGGGGGGACAGCCCCAGCATTTT
once,TRBJ2-7,NA,TRBV5-1,CASSLVRVWDEQYF,TGCGCCAGCAGCTTGGTGCGGGTTTGGGACGAGCAGTACTTC
NA,TRBJ2-3,NA,TRBV19,CASSDKRTTQYF,TGTGCCAGTAGTGATAAGCGGACTACGCAGTATTTT
NA,TRBJ1-1,TRBD1,TRBV2,CASTDRATIEAFF,TGTGCCAGCACCGACAGGGCTACAATAGAAGCTTTCTTT